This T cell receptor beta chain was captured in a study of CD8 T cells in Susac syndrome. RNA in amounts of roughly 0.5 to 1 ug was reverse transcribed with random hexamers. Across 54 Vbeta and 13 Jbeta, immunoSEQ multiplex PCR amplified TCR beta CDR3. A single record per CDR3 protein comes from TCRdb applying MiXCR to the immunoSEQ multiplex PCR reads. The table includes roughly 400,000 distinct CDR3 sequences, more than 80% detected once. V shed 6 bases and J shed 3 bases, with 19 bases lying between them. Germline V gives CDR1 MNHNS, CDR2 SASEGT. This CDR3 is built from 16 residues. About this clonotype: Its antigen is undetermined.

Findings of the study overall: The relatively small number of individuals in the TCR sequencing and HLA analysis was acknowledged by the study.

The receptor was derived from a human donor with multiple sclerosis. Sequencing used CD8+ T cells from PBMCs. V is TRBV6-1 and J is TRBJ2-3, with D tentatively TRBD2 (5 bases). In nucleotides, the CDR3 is TGTGCCAGCAGCCGACTTACTAGGACCCCGACAGATACGCAGTATTTT. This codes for CASSRLTRTPTDTQYF.